Presented here are 30 T cell receptor beta chains from one specimen sequenced in a study of molecular identifiers for immune sequencing clone quantification. MiXCR, run by TCRdb on the PCR reads, gives a single entry per CDR3 protein. Of approximately 90,000 distinct CDR3 sequences listed, roughly 26% are singletons. The sample taken for sequencing was naive CD8+ T cells from blood, with Jurkat cell RNA spiked in. Noted subset: FACS-sorted CD8+CD4-CCR7+CD45RA+ naive T cells. These receptors all come from a human donor in good health. Some libraries in this study had Jurkat cell RNA spiked in.

This clonotype has just a few counts. J is TRBJ2-3 and V is TRBV10-3, with 9 bases matching TRBD1. V shed 10 bases, J shed 2 bases, and the junction held 10 bases outside the gene matches. The CDR3 spans 15 residues. Germline CDR1 ENHRY, CDR2 SYGVKD. CDR3 in DNA: TGTGCCACTAACCCCGGGACAGGGAACACAGATACGCAGTATTTT. It translates to CATNPGTGNTDTQYF.

This clonotype has more than one count but fewer than ten. A much larger clone lies a single base off, so this may be a read error. The rearrangement joins TRBV6-2 or TRBV6-3 to TRBJ2-3; 7 bases fit TRBD2. This CDR3 has 14 residues. Trimming removed 5 bases from V and 8 bases from J; junction bases left unmatched: 10. Germline V gene sequence: CDR1 MNHEY, CDR2 SVGEGT. For the CDR3, the DNA is TGTGCCAGCAGTAAAGCGGGACCGTCGGGTACGCAGTATTTT. Translated: CASSKAGPSGTQYF.

This clonotype was recorded at least ten times. The rearrangement uses TRBV24-1 and TRBJ2-3, with 7 positions matching TRBD1. Trimming at V came to 4 bases and at J to 0 bases, leaving 9 bases not matched to a gene. The CDR3 contains 17 residues. Germline CDR1 reads KGHDR; CDR2 reads SFDVKD. The CDR3 nucleotides are TGTGCCACCAGTGACCCAAGGACAGGAACAAGCACAGATACGCAGTATTTT. Its translation is CATSDPRTGTSTDTQYF.

This clonotype occurred many times. Here the CDR3 reads CASSTEGVGGNEQFF. CDR3 in DNA: TGCGCCAGCAGCACAGAGGGGGTCGGGGGCAATGAGCAGTTCTTC. The chain combines TRBV4-1 with TRBJ2-1; D assignment may be TRBD1 or TRBD2 (6 bases each). The V gene lost 5 bases and the J gene lost 6 bases, with 17 bases spanning the gap. The CDR3 is 15 residues long. In germline, CDR1 is MGHRA, CDR2 YSYEKL.

The sample holds many counts of this clonotype. The chain joins TRBV11-2 to TRBJ2-4; D is uncertain. V shed 5 bases and J shed 2 bases, with 19 bases lying between them. Germline V gene data show CDR1 as SGHAT and CDR2 as FQNNGV. This CDR3 region has 17 residues. CDR3 coding DNA: TGTGCCAGCAGCCCCAGTAGGCCCGCTATGACCAAAAACATTCAGTACTTC. It encodes CASSPSRPAMTKNIQYF.

This clonotype was detected a few times. This sequence joins TRBV9 and TRBJ1-2; D perhaps matches TRBD1 (6 bases). CDR3 length equals 16 residues. CDR1 SGDLS and CDR2 YYNGEE come from the germline V gene. Trimming removed 4 bases from V and 0 bases from J, with 16 bases in between. DNA for the CDR3: TGTGCCAGCAGCCCGGGGACATCAGTAACTAACTATGGCTACACCTTC. As protein: CASSPGTSVTNYGYTF.

This clonotype was recorded at least ten times. The rearrangement joins TRBV27 to TRBJ2-3, with 11 bases aligning to TRBD2. V lost 6 bases and J lost 2; bases outside the gene matches: 13. The CDR3 covers 18 residues. Germline CDR1 is MNHEY and CDR2 is SMNVEV (reference sequence). The CDR3 is CASSPNSGTSGYTDTQYF. As DNA, the CDR3 is TGTGCCAGCAGCCCTAACTCCGGGACTAGCGGTTACACAGATACGCAGTATTTT.

This clonotype was seen many times. The CDR3 DNA reads as TGTGCCAGCAGTCCGGGACTAGCGGGGACCGGGGAGCTGTTTTTT. Amino acids: CASSPGLAGTGELFF. The V and J genes are TRBV7-6 and TRBJ2-2; 13 bases are a match to TRBD2. The germline CDR1 and CDR2 sequences are SGHVS and FNYEAQ. The CDR3 length is 15 residues. Trimming at V came to 6 bases and at J to 5 bases, leaving 3 bases not matched to a gene.

This clonotype has ten or more counts. The chain combines TRBV12-3 or TRBV12-4 with TRBJ2-3; no reliable D call. CDR3 size: 15 residues. V lost 6 bases and J lost 1, with 14 bases in between. CDR3 sequence (DNA): TGTGCCAGCAGCGCCGGGCCATTGGGCACAGATACGCAGTATTTT. As protein: CASSAGPLGTDTQYF.

On this clonotype itself: With a much larger clone just one base away, this may be a read error. This chain links TRBV5-6 with TRBJ2-3; no definite D call. This CDR3 is 16 amino acids long. Germline assignment: CDR1 SGHDT and CDR2 YYEEEE. CDR3 in amino acids: CTSSWIGVDGGDTQYF. The CDR3 nucleotides are TGTACCAGCAGCTGGATAGGAGTAGATGGTGGAGATACGCAGTATTTT.

The rearrangement uses TRBV2 and TRBJ2-7; 7 bases are a match to TRBD2. CDR1 SNHLY and CDR2 FYNNEI come from the germline V gene. The CDR3 has 16 residues. V trimming: 5 bases; J trimming: 1 base; junction bases outside the gene matches: 11. CDR3 loop: CASSTSAWEGSYEQYF. The CDR3 DNA reads as TGTGCCAGCAGTACCTCCGCTTGGGAGGGGTCCTACGAGCAGTACTTC.

The chain employs TRBV7-2 and TRBJ2-2, with D uncertain. CDR3 length: 15 residues. Trimming took off 3 bases at V and 4 bases at J, with 12 bases between the two ends. Germline V gene sequence: CDR1 SGHTA, CDR2 FQGNSA. DNA for the CDR3: TGTGCCAGCAGCTTTAGTCCCGTACCCACCGGGGAGCTGTTTTTT. Protein product: CASSFSPVPTGELFF.

In this sample, this clonotype turned up many times. V gene TRBV7-9 combines with J gene TRBJ1-4; 8 nucleotides line up with TRBD1. The ends lost 1 base at V and 2 bases at J; junction bases unmatched: 9. The CDR3 totals 18 residues. CDR1 is SEHNR, CDR2 FQNEAQ, per germline (reference sequence). CDR3 nucleotides: TGTGCCAGCAGCTTAGTCGGGACAGGCTTATTTACTAATGAAAAACTGTTTTTT. Its protein product is CASSLVGTGLFTNEKLFF. The full variable domain, completed using reference TRBV7-9 and TRBJ1-4, is DTGVSQNPRHKITKRGQNVTFRCDPISEHNRLYWYRQTLGQGPEFLTYFQNEAQLEKSRLLSDRFSAERPKGSFSTLEIQRTEQGDSAMYLCASSLVGTGLFTNEKLFFGSGTQLSVL.

This clonotype was counted ten times or more. V is TRBV6-2 or TRBV6-3 and J is TRBJ2-1, with 10 bases lining up with TRBD1. The V segment lost 4 bases and the J segment 2 bases; nucleotides outside the gene matches: 8. Germline assignment: CDR1 MNHEY and CDR2 SVGEGT. This CDR3 contains 17 residues. The chain's CDR3 is CASSFDRGRGAYNEQFF. Here the CDR3 DNA reads TGTGCCAGCAGTTTTGACAGGGGGCGCGGGGCCTACAATGAGCAGTTCTTC.

This rearrangement joins TRBV2 to TRBJ1-5, with D perhaps TRBD1 (5 bases). CDR1 and CDR2 from the germline V gene are SNHLY and FYNNEI. CDR3 size: 15 residues. Trimming took off 1 base at V and 6 bases at J, with 13 bases between the two ends. The CDR3 loop reads CASSEVTAPGQPQHF. CDR3 nucleotide sequence: TGTGCCAGCAGTGAAGTGACAGCCCCAGGTCAGCCCCAGCATTTT.

This clonotype occurred a few times. The V gene is TRBV21-1, the J gene TRBJ2-1; no check of the table's D call, TRBD1, against the DNA was made. TRBV21-1 counts as a pseudogene. The CDR3 contains 15 residues. The CDR3 nucleotides read TGTGCCAGCAGCAACCGGGACAGGGGGCTTGTGGAGCAGTTCTTC. Translating it yields CASSNRDRGLVEQFF.

Worth noting for this clonotype: Being one base from a much bigger clone, this may be a read error. This chain uses TRBV7-9 with TRBJ2-1; 11 nucleotides agree with TRBD2. The CDR3 is 15 residues long. V trimming: 5 bases; J trimming: 12 bases; junction bases outside the gene matches: 12. Germline V CDR1 and CDR2: SEHNR, FQNEAQ (reference sequence). For the CDR3, the DNA is TGTGCCAGCAGCCCACTAGCGGGAGCCCCCGATGGGCAGTTCTTC. Its translation: CASSPLAGAPDGQFF.

In this sample, this clonotype turned up many times. The genes are TRBV5-5 and TRBJ2-2; 8 positions match TRBD1. Germline assignment: CDR1 SGHKS and CDR2 YYEKEE (reference sequence). CDR3 length: 15 residues. Trimming at V came to 3 bases and at J to 3 bases, leaving 4 bases not matched to a gene. The CDR3 reads CASSWDRLDTGELFF. Written as DNA, the CDR3 is TGTGCCAGCAGCTGGGACAGGTTGGACACCGGGGAGCTGTTTTTT. Complete variable domain (other parts from reference TRBV5-5 and TRBJ2-2): DAGVTQSPTHLIKTRGQQVTLRCSPISGHKSVSWYQQVLGQGPQFIFQYYEKEERGRGNFPDRFSARQFPNYSSELNVNALLLGDSALYLCASSWDRLDTGELFFGEGSRLTVL.

Details on this clonotype: A read error may be the cause here, since a much bigger clone is one base away. The rearrangement links TRBV5-6 to TRBJ1-3, with D tentatively TRBD1 (5 bases). V was trimmed by 0 bases and J by 0 bases, leaving 7 bases between them. The CDR3 runs to 15 residues. Germline CDR1 is SGHDT and CDR2 is YYEEEE. CDR3 region: CASSLGGASGNTIYF. The CDR3, as DNA: TGTGCCAGCAGCTTGGGCGGGGCCTCTGGAAACACCATATATTTT.

There are many counts of this clonotype. The chain carries TRBV12-3 or TRBV12-4 and TRBJ1-1; TRBD1 might be the D (5 bases). Deletions cut 6 bases from V and 4 bases from J, with 9 bases between. CDR3 length equals 12 residues. The CDR3, as DNA: TGTGCCAGCAGCGACAGTAGCACTGAAGCTTTCTTT. Amino acid sequence: CASSDSSTEAFF.

V gene TRBV6-7 combines with J gene TRBJ2-2; 11 positions match TRBD2. Being an ORF, TRBV6-7 has a function that is uncertain. Trimming at V came to 0 bases and at J to 3 bases, leaving 9 bases not matched to a gene. The CDR3 has 19 residues. CDR3: CASSYSDPGLAVHTGELFF. For the CDR3, the DNA is TGTGCCAGCAGTTACTCAGATCCGGGACTAGCGGTTCACACCGGGGAGCTGTTTTTT.

Of note for this clonotype: Given the absence of the conserved phenylalanine or tryptophan at the CDR3 end, a read error is likely. The chain joins TRBV10-3 to TRBJ2-5; unclear D gene. Per germline, CDR1 ENHRY and CDR2 SYGVKD. V gave up 3 bases and J gave up 0 bases, with 11 bases separating them. This CDR3 comprises 15 residues. This chain's CDR3 is CAISDWAADQETQYY. DNA of the CDR3: TGTGCCATCAGTGATTGGGCGGCCGACCAAGAGACCCAGTACTAC.

The chain employs TRBV20-1 and TRBJ2-5; the match to TRBD2 covers 9 bases. The V segment lost 6 bases and the J segment 5 bases; nucleotides outside the gene matches: 16. Germline CDR1 reads DFQATT; CDR2 reads SNEGSKA (reference sequence). The CDR3 loop spans 16 amino acids. The CDR3 bases are TGCAGTGCGCCTAGCGGGAACTCCGGGACTACGGAGACCCAGTACTTC. Its protein product is CSAPSGNSGTTETQYF.

This clonotype was seen ten or more times. The chain's CDR3 is CASSQDQQRTYEQYF. The DNA of the CDR3 is TGTGCCAGCAGCCAAGATCAACAGAGAACCTACGAGCAGTACTTC. The V and J genes are TRBV4-2 and TRBJ2-7; D call uncertain. The CDR3 totals 15 residues. Trimming pared 0 bases from V and 2 bases from J, leaving 11 bases between. CDR1 LGHNA and CDR2 YNFKEQ come from the germline V gene.

This clonotype was detected many times. The rearrangement links TRBV30 to TRBJ2-2; the D is unclear. Germline values: CDR1 GTSNPN, CDR2 SVGIG (reference sequence). The CDR3 contains 13 residues. Trimming left V 2 bases short and J 1 base short, with 5 bases between. The CDR3 sequence is CAWSPRNTGELFF. As DNA, the CDR3 is TGTGCCTGGAGTCCTCGGAACACCGGGGAGCTGTTTTTT.

This clonotype was detected ten times or more. V gene TRBV11-2 combines with J gene TRBJ2-3; no definite D call. The CDR3 is 14 residues long. Germline values: CDR1 SGHAT, CDR2 FQNNGV. V was pared by 5 bases and J by 4 bases, with 13 bases between. This CDR3 is CASSLVSAPDTQYF. The CDR3 region has the DNA TGTGCCAGCAGCCTAGTTTCTGCCCCAGATACGCAGTATTTT.

Worth noting for this clonotype: With a much larger clone just one base away, this may be a read error. The rearrangement links TRBV7-6 to TRBJ2-3, with 8 bases identical to TRBD2. The V and J ends lost 5 bases and 5 bases, in that order; junction bases with no gene match: 15. Germline values: CDR1 SGHVS, CDR2 FNYEAQ. The CDR3 runs to 17 residues. CDR3 in DNA: TGTGCCAGCAGCCTCACAGCGGCAGGGGCGGGAGGAGATACGCAGTATTTT. It codes for CASSLTAAGAGGDTQYF.

With respect to this clonotype: A much larger clone lies one base from this, so it may be a read error. The V and J genes are TRBV9 and TRBJ2-3; TRBD2 agrees at 9 bases. The CDR3 spans 16 residues. Germline loops: CDR1 SGDLS, CDR2 YYNGEE. V lost 4 bases, J lost 4 bases, and 10 bases stayed unmatched. For the CDR3, the DNA is TGTGCCAGCAGCATATGGTCTAGCGGGGTTGCAGATACGCAGTATTTT. Amino acids: CASSIWSSGVADTQYF.

V gene TRBV19 combines with J gene TRBJ2-1; TRBD2 aligns across 8 bases. CDR1 and CDR2 (germline): LNHDA, SQIVND (reference sequence). Germline trimming cut 3 bases from V and 2 bases from J; bases unmatched to any gene: 6. CDR3 length: 16 amino acids. The CDR3 sequence: CASSIGLAGPYNEQFF. The CDR3 bases are TGTGCCAGTAGTATTGGTTTAGCGGGACCCTACAATGAGCAGTTCTTC.

The chain joins TRBV30 to TRBJ2-3; weak D call: TRBD2 (6 bases). The V end was cut by 1 base, the J end by 2 bases, with 10 bases between. Looked up from germline, CDR1 is GTSNPN and CDR2 is SVGIG (reference sequence). This CDR3 has 14 residues. The CDR3 loop reads CAWSAGTSTDTQYF. CDR3 nucleotides: TGTGCCTGGAGTGCCGGGACTTCCACAGATACGCAGTATTTT.